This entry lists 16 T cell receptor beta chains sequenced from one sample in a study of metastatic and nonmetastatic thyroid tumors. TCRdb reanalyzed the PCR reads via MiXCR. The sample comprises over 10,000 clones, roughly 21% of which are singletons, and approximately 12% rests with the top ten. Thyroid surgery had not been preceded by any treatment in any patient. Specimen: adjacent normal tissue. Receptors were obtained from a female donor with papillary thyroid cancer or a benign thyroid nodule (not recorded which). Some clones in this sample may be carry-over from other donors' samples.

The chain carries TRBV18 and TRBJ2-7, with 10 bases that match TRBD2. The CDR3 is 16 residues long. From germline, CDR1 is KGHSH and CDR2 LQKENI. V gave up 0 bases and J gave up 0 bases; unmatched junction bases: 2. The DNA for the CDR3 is TGTGCCAGCTCACCACCCTTAGCGGGAGGCTCCTACGAGCAGTACTTC. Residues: CASSPPLAGGSYEQYF. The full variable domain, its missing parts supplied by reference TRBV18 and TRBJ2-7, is NAGVMQNPRHLVRRRGQEARLRCSPMKGHSHVYWYRQLPEEGLKFMVYLQKENIIDESGMPKERFSAEFPKEGPSILRIQQVVRGDSAAYFCASSPPLAGGSYEQYFGPGTRLTVT.

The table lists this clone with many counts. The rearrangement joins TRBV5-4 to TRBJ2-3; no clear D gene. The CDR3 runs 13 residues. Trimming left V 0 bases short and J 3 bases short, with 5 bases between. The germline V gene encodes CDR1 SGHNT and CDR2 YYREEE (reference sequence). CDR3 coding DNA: TGTGCCAGCAGCTTGGGGCCAACAGATACGCAGTATTTT. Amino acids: CASSLGPTDTQYF.

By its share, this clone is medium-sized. This chain's CDR3 is CASSLGANTQYF. In DNA, the CDR3 is TGTGCCAGCAGCTTAGGAGCGAATACGCAGTATTTT. This chain joins TRBV11-2 and TRBJ2-3; unclear D gene. Trimming shortened V by 1 base and J by 7 bases, and 6 bases separated the two germline ends. The CDR3 covers 12 residues. CDR1 and CDR2 (germline): SGHAT, FQNNGV.

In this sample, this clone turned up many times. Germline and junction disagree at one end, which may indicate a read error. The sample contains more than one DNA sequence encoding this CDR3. In nucleotides, the CDR3 is TGTGCCAGCAGCTTGAGGGGGAACACTGAAGCTTTCTTT. As protein: CASSLRGNTEAFF. V is TRBV5-1 and J is TRBJ1-1; tentatively, D is TRBD1 (5 bases). This CDR3 has 13 amino acids. Germline V gene data show CDR1 as SGHRS and CDR2 as YFSETQ.

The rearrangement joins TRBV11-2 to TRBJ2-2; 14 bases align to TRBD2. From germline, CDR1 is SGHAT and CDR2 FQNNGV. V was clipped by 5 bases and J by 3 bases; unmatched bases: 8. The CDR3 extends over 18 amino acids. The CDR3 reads CASSPQGLAGVYTGELFF. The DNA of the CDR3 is TGTGCCAGCAGCCCCCAGGGACTAGCGGGGGTATACACCGGGGAGCTGTTTTTT.

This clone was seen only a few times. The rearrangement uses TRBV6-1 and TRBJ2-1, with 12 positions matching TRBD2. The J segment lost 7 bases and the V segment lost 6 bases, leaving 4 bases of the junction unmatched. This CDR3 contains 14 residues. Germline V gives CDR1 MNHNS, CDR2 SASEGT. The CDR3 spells CASRRLAGANEQFF. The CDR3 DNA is TGTGCCAGCAGGAGACTAGCGGGAGCGAATGAGCAGTTCTTC.

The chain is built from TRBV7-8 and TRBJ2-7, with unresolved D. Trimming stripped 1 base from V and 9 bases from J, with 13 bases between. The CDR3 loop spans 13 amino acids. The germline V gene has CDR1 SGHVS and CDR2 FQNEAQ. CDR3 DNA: TGTGCCAGCAGCTTAGGGGCGGTTCCTGTGCAGTACTTC. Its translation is CASSLGAVPVQYF. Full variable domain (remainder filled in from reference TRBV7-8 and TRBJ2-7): GAGVSQSPRYKVAKRGQDVALRCDPISGHVSLFWYQQALGQGPEFLTYFQNEAQLDKSGLPSDRFFAERPEGSVSTLKIQRTQQEDSAVYLCASSLGAVPVQYFGPGTRLTVT.

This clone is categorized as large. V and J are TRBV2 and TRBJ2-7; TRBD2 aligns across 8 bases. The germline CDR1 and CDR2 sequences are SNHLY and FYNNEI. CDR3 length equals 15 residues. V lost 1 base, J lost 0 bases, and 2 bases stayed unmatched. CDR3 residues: CASSEELADSYEQYF. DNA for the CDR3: TGTGCCAGCAGTGAAGAACTAGCGGACTCCTACGAGCAGTACTTC.

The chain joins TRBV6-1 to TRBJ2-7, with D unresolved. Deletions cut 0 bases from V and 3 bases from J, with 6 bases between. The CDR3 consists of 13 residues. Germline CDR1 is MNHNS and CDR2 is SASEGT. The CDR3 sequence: CASSEALGYEQYF. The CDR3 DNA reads TGTGCCAGCAGTGAAGCGCTGGGCTACGAGCAGTACTTC.

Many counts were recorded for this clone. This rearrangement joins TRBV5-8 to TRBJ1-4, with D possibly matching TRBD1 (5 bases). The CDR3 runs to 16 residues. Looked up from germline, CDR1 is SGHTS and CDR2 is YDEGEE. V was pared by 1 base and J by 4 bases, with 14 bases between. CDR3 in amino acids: CASSLTDRPINEKLFF. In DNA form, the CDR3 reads TGTGCCAGCAGCTTGACCGACAGACCAATTAATGAAAAACTGTTTTTT.

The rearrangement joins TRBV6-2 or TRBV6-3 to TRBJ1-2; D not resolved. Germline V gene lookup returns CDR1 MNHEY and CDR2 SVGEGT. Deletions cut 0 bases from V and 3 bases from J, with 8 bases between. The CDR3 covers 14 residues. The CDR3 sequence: CASSYSRADYGYTF. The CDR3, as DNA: TGTGCCAGCAGTTACTCGAGGGCGGACTATGGCTACACCTTC.

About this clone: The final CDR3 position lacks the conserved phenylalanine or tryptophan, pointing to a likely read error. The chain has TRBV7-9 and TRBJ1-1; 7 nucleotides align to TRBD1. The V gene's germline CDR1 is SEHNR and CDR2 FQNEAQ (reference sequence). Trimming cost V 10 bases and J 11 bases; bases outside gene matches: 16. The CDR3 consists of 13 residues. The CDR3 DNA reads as TGTGCCACTGGGACAGCCTTTGACTTTTTGGCTTTCTAT. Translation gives CATGTAFDFLAFY.

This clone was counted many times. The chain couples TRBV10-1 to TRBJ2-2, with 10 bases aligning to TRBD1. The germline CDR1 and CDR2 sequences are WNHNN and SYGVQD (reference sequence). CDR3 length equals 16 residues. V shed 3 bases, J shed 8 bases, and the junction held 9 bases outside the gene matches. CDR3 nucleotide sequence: TGCGCCAGCAGTGATCCGGGACAGGGGTCTCGGGGGGAGCTGTTTTTT. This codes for CASSDPGQGSRGELFF.

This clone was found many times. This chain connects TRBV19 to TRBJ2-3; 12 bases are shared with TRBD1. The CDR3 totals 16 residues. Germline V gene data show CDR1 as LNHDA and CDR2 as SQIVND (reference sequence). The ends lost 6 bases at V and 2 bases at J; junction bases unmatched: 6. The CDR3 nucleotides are TGTGCCAGTAGCCGGGACAGGGGGCGCCCCACAGATACGCAGTATTTT. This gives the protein CASSRDRGRPTDTQYF.

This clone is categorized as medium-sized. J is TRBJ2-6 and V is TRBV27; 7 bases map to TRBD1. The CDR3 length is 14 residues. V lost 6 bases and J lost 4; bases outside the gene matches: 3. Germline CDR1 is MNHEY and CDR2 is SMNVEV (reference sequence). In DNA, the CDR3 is TGTGCCAGCAGGGGACAGTCCGGGGCCAACGTCCTGACTTTC. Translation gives CASRGQSGANVLTF.

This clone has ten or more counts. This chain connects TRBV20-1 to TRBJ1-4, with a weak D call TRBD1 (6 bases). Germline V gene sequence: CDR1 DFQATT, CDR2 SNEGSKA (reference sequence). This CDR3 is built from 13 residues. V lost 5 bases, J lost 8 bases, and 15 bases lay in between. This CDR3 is CSAQVQGGEKLFF. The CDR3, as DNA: TGCAGTGCTCAAGTACAGGGCGGGGAAAAACTGTTTTTT.